This T cell receptor (beta chain) was recorded in a study of control samples from healthy donors and cancer patients. V shed 2 bases and J shed 7 bases, with 11 bases lying between them. Looked up from germline, CDR1 is GTSNPN and CDR2 is SVGIG (reference sequence). The CDR3 runs 12 residues. Produced via immunoSEQ multiplex PCR; TCRdb's table is partial and in-frame only. In the table there are 130,000 or so clones, about 95% of which are singletons. What was sequenced was PBMCs. The chain combines TRBV30 with TRBJ1-2; D call uncertain. This sequence originates from a man in his sixties with colorectal cancer. CDR3 amino acids: CAWSRRVPGYTF. DNA of the CDR3: TGTGCCTGGAGTCGGAGGGTTCCTGGCTACACCTTC.